This T cell receptor beta chain was recorded in a study of T cell responses to AZD1222 COVID-19 vaccine. A word on this clone: The antigen remains unidentified.

The repertoire was sequenced with immunoSEQ multiplex PCR; TCRdb's copy has only in-frame clones and lacks some. The sample comprises approximately 89,000 clones, 70% to 90% of which are singletons, and 2.8% rests with the top ten. Germline CDR1 reads LNHDA; CDR2 reads SQIVND (reference sequence). The CDR3 loop spans 13 amino acids. V was shortened by 2 bases and J by 3 bases, with 7 bases between the two germline ends. Study results and caveats: The donor group comprised mostly white British people and more females; the analysis possibly underestimated clonal diversity.

The source is an adult in good health. The specimen comprised peripheral blood, sampled on day 0 of AZD1222 vaccination. The V and J genes are TRBV19 and TRBJ1-2, with D uncertain. The CDR3 DNA is TGTGCCAGTAGTATAAGTAGCGACTATGGCTACACCTTC. Its protein is CASSISSDYGYTF.